One TCR beta chain is described in this entry. Using immunoSEQ multiplex PCR, the repertoire was profiled, and TCRdb retains in-frame clones only, with some absent. The sample lists approximately 580,000 clones, about four fifths seen once, with more than 0.01% in the top ten. After removal of 4 bases from V and 4 bases from J, the junction contained 1 base not matched to a gene. CDR3 size: 14 residues. Germline V gene data show CDR1 as MGHRA and CDR2 as YSYEKL. This sample was included in a study of shared T cell receptors in the human thymus. This sample was shared with a second study, whose subject was human thymus T cells. Turning to that study: Immunologically healthy infants in Finland undergoing congenital heart defect surgery were the donors. Resections from corrective heart surgery supplied the thymus tissue. Within thymic and blood repertoires, V and J gene usage appeared to be biased. The related literature has documented a marked overlap of thymic repertoires among unrelated individuals.

The sequencing sample was made of thymocytes. This chain connects TRBV4-1 to TRBJ2-2, with TRBD1 identical over 9 bases. This TCR derives from a boy under three years old with a congenital heart defect. For the CDR3, the DNA is TGCGCCAGCAGCCTGGGACAGGGCACCGGGGAGCTGTTTTTT. Its translation is CASSLGQGTGELFF.